What follows are 14 T cell receptor beta chains derived from one specimen sequenced in a study of T cell clonality in common variable immunodeficiency. Libraries were prepared by immunoSEQ multiplex PCR; TCRdb keeps only in-frame clonotypes and omits some of them. The data show about 39,000 clones, with none appearing a single time. The sample was peripheral blood mononuclear cells. These receptors all stem from a person aged 18-69 years in good health.

This clone has ten or more counts. This chain's CDR3 is CASSRRTGDSNSPLHF. CDR3 DNA, as far as it was read: TGCGCCAGCAGCCGCCGCACAGGGGATAGTAATTCACCC. The chain couples TRBV4-1 to TRBJ1-6, with 7 bases matching TRBD1. Read sequence stops 3 residues before the CDR3 end, and the germline J gene provides the missing end. This CDR3 spans 16 amino acids. Looked up from germline, CDR1 is MGHRA and CDR2 is YSYEKL. Unmatched junction bases numbered 9, after V lost 4 bases and J lost 6 bases.

Concerning this clone: The read halts 3 residues ahead of the CDR3 end, with the missing end drawn from the germline J gene. The chain recombines TRBV20-1 with TRBJ2-3; 9 positions match TRBD2. This CDR3 is built from 14 residues. Germline values: CDR1 DFQATT, CDR2 SNEGSKA (reference sequence). The CDR3 bases that were read are TGCAGTGCCTCCTTAGCGGGAGTTCAAGAGACG. This encodes CSASLAGVQET. The full CDR3 protein reads CSASLAGVQETQYF.

This clone has ten or more counts. Partial CDR3 DNA: TGTGCCAGCAGTTTGACGGGGAAGGGAGATCAGCCC. Amino acid sequence: CASSLTGKGDQP. The entire CDR3 protein reads CASSLTGKGDQPQHF. The chain uses TRBV28 and TRBJ1-5; D uncertain. The read stops 3 residues short of the end of the CDR3; the missing end is completed from the germline J gene. Germline CDR1 and CDR2: MDHEN and SYDVKM. The CDR3 has 15 amino acids. V lost 3 bases and J 5 bases, leaving 14 bases between the germline ends.

This clone was counted many times. The sequenced fragment ends 3 residues before the CDR3 boundary, so the rest is inferred from the germline J gene. This chain connects TRBV5-1 to TRBJ2-2, with 9 bases that match TRBD2. This CDR3 is built from 17 residues. The trim removed 0 bases at V and 1 base at J, leaving 4 bases unmatched. Germline assignment: CDR1 SGHRS and CDR2 YFSETQ. The covered CDR3 bases are TGCGCCAGCAGCTTGGTTCCTAGCGGGAAGAACACCGGGGAG. Amino acids: CASSLVPSGKNTGE. The full CDR3 protein is CASSLVPSGKNTGELFF.

About this clone: With the read ending 3 residues before the CDR3 end, the germline J gene is used to fill in that end. The rearrangement links TRBV7-8 to TRBJ2-7, with 9 bases matching TRBD1. The V segment lost 5 bases and the J segment 3 bases; nucleotides outside the gene matches: 11. Per the germline V gene, CDR1 is SGHVS and CDR2 is FQNEAQ. The CDR3 length is 16 residues. The CDR3 loop is CASSPSRTGGGYEQYF. The sequenced part of the CDR3 DNA is TGTGCCAGCAGCCCGAGCCGCACAGGGGGCGGCTACGAG.

This clone was counted ten times or more. The read terminates 3 residues ahead of where the CDR3 ends, so the germline J gene completes it. The chain is built from TRBV20-1 and TRBJ1-2, with 8 bases that match TRBD1. The J segment lost 6 bases and the V segment lost 4 bases, leaving 10 bases of the junction unmatched. The CDR3 length is 14 residues. Looked up from germline, CDR1 is DFQATT and CDR2 is SNEGSKA (reference sequence). The sequenced CDR3 bases are TGCAGTGCTAAACCTGGCAGGGGGCATGATGGC. Translated, it gives CSAKPGRGHDG. The full CDR3 reads CSAKPGRGHDGYTF.

This clone came up many times. The CDR3 end lies 3 residues beyond the end of the read and is filled in from the germline J gene. The chain has TRBV28 and TRBJ1-3; the D is unclear. Germline loops: CDR1 MDHEN, CDR2 SYDVKM. The CDR3 totals 12 residues. Trimming removed 6 bases from V and 0 bases from J, with 3 bases in between. The covered CDR3 bases are TGTGCCAGCAGCGGCTCTGGAAACACC. The encoded protein is CASSGSGNT. The CDR3, in full, reads CASSGSGNTIYF.

In this sample, this clone turned up many times. The CDR3 end is not reached by the read, which stops 3 residues before it; the germline J gene fills it in. The chain joins TRBV20-1 to TRBJ2-3, with TRBD1 identical over 9 bases. The CDR3 consists of 14 residues. Germline lookup yields CDR1 DFQATT and CDR2 SNEGSKA (reference sequence). The covered CDR3 bases are TGCAGTGCGAACTCCGGGACAGGGAGAGGCACG. Encoded protein: CSANSGTGRGT. The entire CDR3 reads CSANSGTGRGTQYF.

This clone has a count of ten or more. The read terminates 3 residues before the CDR3 end, so the remaining end is supplied by the germline J gene. The chain carries TRBV20-1 and TRBJ1-5; no clear D gene. Trimming took 0 bases from V and 3 from J, leaving 9 bases between them. Germline V gene lookup returns CDR1 DFQATT and CDR2 SNEGSKA (reference sequence). This CDR3 region has 14 residues. The CDR3 DNA, read in part, is TGCAGTGCTAGAGATCTGGCCGTCAATCAGCCC. Protein product: CSARDLAVNQP. In full, the CDR3 reads CSARDLAVNQPQHF.

At least ten counts were recorded for this clone. With the read ending 3 residues before the CDR3 end, the germline J gene is used to fill in that end. The rearrangement uses TRBV7-2 and TRBJ2-1, with a tentative D call TRBD2 (6 bases). CDR1 and CDR2 from the germline V gene are SGHTA and FQGNSA. With 5 bases removed from V and 6 bases from J, the gap between germline ends came to 17 bases. The CDR3 runs to 15 residues. The covered CDR3 bases are TGTGCCAGCAGCCCCCGGGCTAGCGATGGCAATGAG. Translated, it gives CASSPRASDGNE. The whole CDR3 sequence reads CASSPRASDGNEQFF. Complete variable domain (other parts from reference TRBV7-2 and TRBJ2-1): GAGVSQSPSNKVTEKGKDVELRCDPISGHTALYWYRQSLGQGLEFLIYFQGNSAPDKSGLPSDRFSAERTGGSVSTLTIQRTQQEDSAVYLCASSPRASDGNEQFFGPGTRLTVL.

In its sample, this clone was seen many times. The read halts 3 residues ahead of the CDR3 end, with the missing end drawn from the germline J gene. The V call is TRBV20-1, the J call TRBJ1-6; 7 bases match TRBD1. This CDR3 has 15 residues. J lost 5 bases, V lost 5 bases, and 9 bases had no gene match. Germline CDR1 and CDR2: DFQATT and SNEGSKA (reference sequence). CDR3 region: CSAQGEGAHNSPLHF. The sequenced CDR3 bases are TGCAGTGCTCAAGGGGAGGGGGCCCATAATTCACCC.

There are many counts of this clone. The read stops 3 residues short of the end of the CDR3; the missing end is completed from the germline J gene. The gene calls are TRBV7-9 and TRBJ2-5, with 8 positions matching TRBD1. The CDR3 has 14 residues. Losses at the gene ends were 5 bases for V and 5 bases for J; bases not matched to a gene: 7. Germline-derived CDR1 and CDR2 are SEHNR and FQNEAQ (reference sequence). The CDR3: CASSRGQGQETQYF. The DNA read from the CDR3 is TGTGCCAGCAGCCGAGGACAGGGACAGGAGACC.

There are a few counts of this clone. The sequence runs out 3 residues before the end of the CDR3; the remainder is reconstructed from the germline J gene. The chain links TRBV5-4 to TRBJ2-7; D not resolved. This CDR3 is built from 14 residues. The germline V gene has CDR1 SGHNT and CDR2 YYREEE (reference sequence). The V end lost 4 bases, the J end lost 2 bases, and 13 bases lay between the germline ends. The CDR3 reads CASSHILRAYEQYF. The CDR3 bases that were read are TGTGCCAGCAGCCACATTCTTAGGGCCTACGAG.

This clone has at least ten counts. The read halts 3 residues ahead of the CDR3 end, with the missing end drawn from the germline J gene. This rearrangement joins TRBV20-1 to TRBJ2-3; 7 nucleotides align to TRBD1. The CDR3 length is 14 residues. V trimming: 5 bases; J trimming: 0 bases; junction bases outside the gene matches: 5. Germline lookup yields CDR1 DFQATT and CDR2 SNEGSKA (reference sequence). CDR3 DNA, as far as it was read: TGCAGTGCTCGGGGACAGCGGAGCACAGATACG. Its translation: CSARGQRSTDT. The entire CDR3 is CSARGQRSTDTQYF.